This TCR beta chain comes out of a study of T cell changes during pregnancy in multiple sclerosis. J gave up 8 bases and V 2 bases, and 10 bases lay outside the gene matches. This CDR3 has 16 amino acids. Germline V gene lookup returns CDR1 KGHSH and CDR2 LQKENI. Sequenced by immunoSEQ multiplex PCR; TCRdb stores in-frame clones only, minus some. The sample yields about 41,000 clones, roughly nine tenths seen once. The V call is TRBV18, the J call TRBJ2-1; 9 bases fit TRBD1. The sequencing here drew on CD4+ T cells from peripheral blood mononuclear cells, taken in the first trimester of pregnancy. The source is a female donor with multiple sclerosis, enrolled in a pregnancy study. The DNA of the CDR3 is TGTGCCAGCTCACCAACCCCCGGGACAGGGAGCCATGAGCAGTTCTTC. Encoded protein: CASSPTPGTGSHEQFF.